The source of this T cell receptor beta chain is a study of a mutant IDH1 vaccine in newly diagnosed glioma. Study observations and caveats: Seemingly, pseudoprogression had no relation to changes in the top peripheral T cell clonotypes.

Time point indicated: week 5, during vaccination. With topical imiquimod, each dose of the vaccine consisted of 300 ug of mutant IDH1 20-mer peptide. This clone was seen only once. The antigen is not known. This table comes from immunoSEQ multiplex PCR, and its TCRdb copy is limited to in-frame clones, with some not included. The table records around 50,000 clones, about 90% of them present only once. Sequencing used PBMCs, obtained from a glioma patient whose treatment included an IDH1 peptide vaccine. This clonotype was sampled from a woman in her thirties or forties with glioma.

CDR3: CASSDPGTGTSPLHF. The CDR3 DNA sequence: TGTGCCAGCAGTGATCCAGGGACAGGGACGTCACCCCTCCACTTT. The V and J genes are TRBV6-1 and TRBJ1-6; 9 positions agree with TRBD1. Germline V CDR1 and CDR2: MNHNS, SASEGT. V trimming: 3 bases; J trimming: 10 bases; junction bases outside the gene matches: 7. This CDR3 is 15 amino acids long.